This TCR beta chain was sequenced during a study of T cells after yellow fever vaccination. Details on this clonotype: Its target is unknown.

V gave up 7 bases and J gave up 5 bases, with 17 bases separating them. The CDR3 loop spans 13 amino acids. Germline V gene data show CDR1 as SQVTM and CDR2 as ANQGSEA. Study outcomes and limitations: Most clones from primary vaccination resurfaced after the booster (around 97% CD4, 88% CD8).

Template switching by 5'RACE produced TCR cDNA, adding a universal primer site and UMIs. TCRdb redid the calling of the 5' RACE reads with MiXCR, one entry per CDR3 protein. Of around 360,000 distinct CDR3 sequences in the sample, 11% were seen once. The chain uses TRBV29-1 and TRBJ2-5, with D possibly being TRBD2 (5 bases). The material was PBMCs, obtained on the day of the first yellow fever vaccination. The origin of this receptor is a man younger than 35 who received the YFV17D yellow fever vaccine. CDR3 sequence: CSAEGSPGETQYF. CDR3 DNA: TGCAGCGCCGAGGGCAGTCCTGGGGAGACCCAGTACTTC.